What follows is one TCR beta chain and its context. The antigen is undetermined. These data belong to a study of cytomegalovirus exposure and HLA in healthy donors. Study-level findings and limits: Cytomegalovirus status was reportedly diagnosed by the classifier with high sensitivity and specificity.

PCR amplification relied on 60 Vbeta primers (plus 13 Jbeta primers). Produced via immunoSEQ multiplex PCR; TCRdb's table is partial and in-frame only. This table lists just over 20,000 clones. This CDR3 has 16 amino acids. Germline CDR1 SGHNT, CDR2 YYREEE (reference sequence). J lost 5 bases, V lost 0 bases, and 8 bases had no gene match. Sequencing used PBMCs. The V gene is TRBV5-4, the J gene TRBJ2-5; 9 nucleotides agree with TRBD2. This TCR derives from a man aged 55 to 70 in good health and CMV-seropositive. CDR3 DNA: TGTGCCAGCAGCTTGGCAGGGCGGGAGGGCCGTGAGACCCAGTACTTC. Encoded protein: CASSLAGREGRETQYF.